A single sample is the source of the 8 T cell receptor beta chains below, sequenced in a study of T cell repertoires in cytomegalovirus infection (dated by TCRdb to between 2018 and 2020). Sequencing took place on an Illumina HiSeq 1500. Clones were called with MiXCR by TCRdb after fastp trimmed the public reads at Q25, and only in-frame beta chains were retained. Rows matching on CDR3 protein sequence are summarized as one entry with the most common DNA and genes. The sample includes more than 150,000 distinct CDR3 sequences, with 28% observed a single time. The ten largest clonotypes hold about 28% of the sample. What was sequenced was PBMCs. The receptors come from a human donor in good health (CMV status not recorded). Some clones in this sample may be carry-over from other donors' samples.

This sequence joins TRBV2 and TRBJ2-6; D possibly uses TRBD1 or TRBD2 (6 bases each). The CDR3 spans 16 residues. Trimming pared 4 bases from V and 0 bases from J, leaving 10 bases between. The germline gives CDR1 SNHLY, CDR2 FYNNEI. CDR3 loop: CASSAEGGSGANVLTF. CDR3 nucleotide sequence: TGTGCCAGCAGTGCGGAGGGGGGCTCTGGGGCCAACGTCCTGACTTTC.

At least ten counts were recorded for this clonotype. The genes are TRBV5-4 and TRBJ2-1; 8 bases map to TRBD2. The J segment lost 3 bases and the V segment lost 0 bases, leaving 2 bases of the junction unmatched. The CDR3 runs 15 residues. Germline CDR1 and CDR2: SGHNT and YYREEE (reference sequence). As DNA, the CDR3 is TGTGCCAGCAGCTTGGATAGCGGGGACTACAATGAGCAGTTCTTC. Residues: CASSLDSGDYNEQFF. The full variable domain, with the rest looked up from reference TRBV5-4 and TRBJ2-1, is ETGVTQSPTHLIKTRGQQVTLRCSSQSGHNTVSWYQQALGQGPQFIFQYYREEENGRGNFPPRFSGLQFPNYSSELNVNALELDDSALYLCASSLDSGDYNEQFFGPGTRLTVL.

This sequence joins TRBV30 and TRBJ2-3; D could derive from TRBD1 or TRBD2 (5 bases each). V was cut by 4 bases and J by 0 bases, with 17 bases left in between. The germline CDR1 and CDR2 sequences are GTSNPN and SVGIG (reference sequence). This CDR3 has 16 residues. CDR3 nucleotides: TGTGCCTGGATTGGGGACCCGCCGGGCAGCACAGATACGCAGTATTTT. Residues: CAWIGDPPGSTDTQYF.

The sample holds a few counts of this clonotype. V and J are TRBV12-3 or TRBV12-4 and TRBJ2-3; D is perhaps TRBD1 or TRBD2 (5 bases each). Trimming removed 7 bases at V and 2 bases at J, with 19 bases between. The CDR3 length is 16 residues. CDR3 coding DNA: TGTGCCAGCACTACCGGGACGGCAGGACCCACAGATACGCAGTATTTT. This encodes CASTTGTAGPTDTQYF.

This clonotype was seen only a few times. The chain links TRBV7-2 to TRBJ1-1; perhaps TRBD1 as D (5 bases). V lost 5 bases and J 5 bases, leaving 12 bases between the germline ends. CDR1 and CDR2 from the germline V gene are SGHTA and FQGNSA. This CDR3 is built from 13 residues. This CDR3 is CASSPPGSTEAFF. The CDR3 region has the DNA TGTGCCAGCAGCCCCCCAGGGTCTACTGAAGCTTTCTTT. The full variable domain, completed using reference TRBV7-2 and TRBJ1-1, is GAGVSQSPSNKVTEKGKDVELRCDPISGHTALYWYRQSLGQGLEFLIYFQGNSAPDKSGLPSDRFSAERTGGSVSTLTIQRTQQEDSAVYLCASSPPGSTEAFFGQGTRLTVV.

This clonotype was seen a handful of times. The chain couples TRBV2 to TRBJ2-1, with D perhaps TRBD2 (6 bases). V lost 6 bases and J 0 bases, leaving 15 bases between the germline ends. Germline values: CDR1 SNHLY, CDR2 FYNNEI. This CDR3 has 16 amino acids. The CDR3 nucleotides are TGTGCCAGCAGGATAGCGGAGTTTCTCTCCTACAATGAGCAGTTCTTC. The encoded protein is CASRIAEFLSYNEQFF.

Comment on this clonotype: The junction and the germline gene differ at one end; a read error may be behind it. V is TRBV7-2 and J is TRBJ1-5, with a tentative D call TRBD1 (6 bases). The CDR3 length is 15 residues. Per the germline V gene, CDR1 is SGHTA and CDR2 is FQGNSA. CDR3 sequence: CAGSSPPGGGQPQHF. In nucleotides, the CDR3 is TGTGCCGGCAGCTCACCCCCCGGGGGCGGTCAGCCCCAGCATTTT.

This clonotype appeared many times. The CDR3 sequence: CASSPRGTSGGNTDTQYF. CDR3 coding DNA: TGTGCCAGCAGCCCCCGCGGGACTAGCGGGGGGAACACAGATACGCAGTATTTT. This chain joins TRBV7-2 and TRBJ2-3; 15 bases align to TRBD2. The CDR3 extends over 18 amino acids. Germline V gives CDR1 SGHTA, CDR2 FQGNSA. The trim removed 5 bases at V and 2 bases at J, leaving 8 bases unmatched.